The text below deals with one T cell receptor (beta chain). Its antigen is unknown. No quality values exist for individual bases; no much larger clone is one base distant. The CDR3 numbers 15 residues from cysteine through phenylalanine. The DNA shown is the 45-base CDR3, in frame from base 1. For CDR1 and CDR2, the germline V gene (reference sequence) lists MNHEY and SMNVEV. Relative to germline, V is 5 bases shorter and J is 2 bases shorter, with 14 bases between their ends. This record comes from a study of blood T cell repertoires in COVID-19 (dated by TCRdb to the early 2020s). A note on the overall study: Collaborator samples came from the United States, Italy and Spain and covered acute and convalescent phases of COVID-19. The material from the prospective study consisted of cDNA or gDNA derived from T cells, B-cell-depleted T cells, or PBMCs. Subjects who had been exposed to COVID-19, were actively infected with it, or had recovered from it provided the deeply sampled blood TCRbeta repertoires that made up the dataset. The repertoires were made available in a free public database intended to serve as a resource for research on the immune response to SARS-CoV-2. Samples came from the ongoing ImmuneRACE study (first 160 participants) plus 1,254 subjects from 6 global collaborators. A de-identified subject ID, COVID-19 status, age in years and sex were almost always included in the sample metadata. Where available, HLA class I and class II types were obtained from metadata supplied by the sample provider rather than from assay-based typing. Results the study describes overall, beyond this receptor: How much clinical and demographic metadata was included differed by source and by participant, and the metadata was provided uncurated.

TCRbeta CDR3 regions were amplified from genomic DNA using the immunoSEQ Assay, a bias-controlled multiplex PCR. Processing in the source paper ran as follows. The number of nucleated cells in each sample was estimated from the amplification of reference gene primers within the assay. To quantify the absolute abundance of each unique TCRbeta CDR3 rearrangement, sequence reads were collapsed and filtered. For each sample, productive Simpson clonality was calculated by taking the square root of Simpson's diversity index across productive rearrangements. The source is immuneACCESS, and TCRdb retained only in-frame sequences with V and J called. Part of the clones is not carried over; for the studies checked, unresolved V genes explain less than half of this, and the remainder is unexplained. D and trimming were read from the DNA, whereas the V and J calls and clone size are those reported in that table. Across this sample there are around 320,000 clones, with more than 70% seen only once. The leading ten clones occupy about 7% of the sample.

A second Seattle source provided samples from volunteer blood donors who had recovered from COVID-19. Collaborating institutions collected whole blood in K2EDTA tubes following their own protocols. For TCRbeta analysis, collaborators shipped samples in one of three forms: frozen whole blood, isolated PBMCs, or DNA extracted from either of those sample types. This receptor was identified in a woman in her 30s who had recovered from COVID-19. The V gene is TRBV27 and the J gene is TRBJ2-3; the D region possibly corresponds to TRBD1 (6 bases align). The specimen sequenced was peripheral blood. The sequenced DNA is TGTGCCAGCAGTCCCCAATTGGGGGCCACAGATACGCAGTATTTT. Translated, it reads CASSPQLGATDTQYF.